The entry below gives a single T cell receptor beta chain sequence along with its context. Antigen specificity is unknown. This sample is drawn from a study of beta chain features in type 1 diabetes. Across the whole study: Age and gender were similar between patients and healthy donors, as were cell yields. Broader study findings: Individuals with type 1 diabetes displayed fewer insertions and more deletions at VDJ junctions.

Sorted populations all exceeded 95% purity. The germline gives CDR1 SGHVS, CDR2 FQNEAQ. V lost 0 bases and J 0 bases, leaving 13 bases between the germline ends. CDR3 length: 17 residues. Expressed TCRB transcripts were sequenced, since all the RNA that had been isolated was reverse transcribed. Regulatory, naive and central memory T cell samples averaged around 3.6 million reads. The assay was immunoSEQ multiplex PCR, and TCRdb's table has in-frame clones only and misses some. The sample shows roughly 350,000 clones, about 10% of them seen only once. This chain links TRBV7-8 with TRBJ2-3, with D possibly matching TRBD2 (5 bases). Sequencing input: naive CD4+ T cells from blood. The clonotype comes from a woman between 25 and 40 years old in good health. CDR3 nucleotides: TGTGCCAGCAGCTTAGCGCTGGGCGGGCAGAGCACAGATACGCAGTATTTT. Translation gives CASSLALGGQSTDTQYF.